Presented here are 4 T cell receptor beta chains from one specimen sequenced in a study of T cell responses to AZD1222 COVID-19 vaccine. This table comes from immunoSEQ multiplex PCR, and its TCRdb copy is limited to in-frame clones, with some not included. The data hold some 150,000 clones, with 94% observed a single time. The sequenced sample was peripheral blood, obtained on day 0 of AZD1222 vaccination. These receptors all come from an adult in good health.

This CDR3 is CASSPHRGLNNEQFF. Here the CDR3 DNA reads TGTGCCAGCAGCCCCCATAGGGGACTGAACAATGAGCAGTTCTTC. The V gene is TRBV3-1 (or the pseudogene TRBV3-2), the J gene TRBJ2-1, with TRBD2 as a possible D gene (6 bases). The V and J ends lost 4 bases and 5 bases respectively, with 15 bases between them. Per the germline V gene, CDR1 is LGHDT and CDR2 is YNNKEL (reference sequence). The CDR3 length is 15 residues.

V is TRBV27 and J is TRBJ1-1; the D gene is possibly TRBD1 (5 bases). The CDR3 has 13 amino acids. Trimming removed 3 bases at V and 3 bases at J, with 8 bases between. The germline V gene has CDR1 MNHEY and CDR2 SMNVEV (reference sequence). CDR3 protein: CASSFLGDTEAFF. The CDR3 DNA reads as TGTGCCAGCAGTTTTTTGGGGGACACTGAAGCTTTCTTT.

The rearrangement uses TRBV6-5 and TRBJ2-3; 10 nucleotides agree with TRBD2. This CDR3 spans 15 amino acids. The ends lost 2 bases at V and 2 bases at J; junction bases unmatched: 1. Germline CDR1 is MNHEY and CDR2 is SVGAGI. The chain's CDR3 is CASSYGTSDTDTQYF. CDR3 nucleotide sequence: TGTGCCAGCAGTTACGGGACTAGCGACACAGATACGCAGTATTTT.

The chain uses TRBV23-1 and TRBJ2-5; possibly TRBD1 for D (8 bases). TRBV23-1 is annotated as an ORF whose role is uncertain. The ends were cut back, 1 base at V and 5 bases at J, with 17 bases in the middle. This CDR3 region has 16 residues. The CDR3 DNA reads TGCGCCAGCAGTCAATTACAGGGGGGGTTTAGCGAGACCCAGTACTTC. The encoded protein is CASSQLQGGFSETQYF.